This is a list of T cell receptor beta chains from one sample in a study of T cell responses to AZD1222 COVID-19 vaccine. Sequencing used immunoSEQ multiplex PCR; TCRdb keeps in-frame clones, though not all of them. The sample holds about 140,000 clones; over 85% are singletons and the top ten take more than 5%. This material consisted of peripheral blood, taken on day 0 of AZD1222 vaccination. The receptor set was obtained from an adult in good health. The CDR3 runs from the conserved cysteine through the conserved F or W. D genes are given only for firm matches. A clone size is listed for some rows: how often the clone was seen (once, few, many), or a class if it is expanded.

CDR3nt | CDR3aa | j_gene | d_gene | v_gene | abundance
TGTGCCAGCAGTCCCTGGGCCGCCAATCAGCCCCAGCATTTT | CASSPWAANQPQHF | TRBJ1-5 | NA | TRBV6-2/TRBV6-3 | NA
TGTGCCAGCAGCTTGATGGGGGTGCGGGAGCAGTACTTC | CASSLMGVREQYF | TRBJ2-7 | NA | TRBV5-4 | few
TGTGCCAGCAGCTTGGAGTTTTATGGCTACACCTTC | CASSLEFYGYTF | TRBJ1-2 | NA | TRBV7-9 | NA
TGTGCCAGCAGGTTAGCGGGAGCTCTAGATACGCAGTATTTT | CASRLAGALDTQYF | TRBJ2-3 | TRBD2 | TRBV27 | NA
TGTGCCAGTAGTATAGGCTACAGGGGAAGCTATGGCTACACCTTC | CASSIGYRGSYGYTF | TRBJ1-2 | TRBD1 | TRBV19 | NA
TGTGCCAGCGGGGAGACGGGGTACCAAGAGACCCAGTACTTC | CASGETGYQETQYF | TRBJ2-5 | NA | TRBV2 | NA
TGTGCCAGCAGCTACCCCCGGGCCCACAATGAGCAGTTCTTC | CASSYPRAHNEQFF | TRBJ2-1 | NA | TRBV7-9 | NA
TGTGCCAGCAGCCGACTTTTGACTAGCTTCCAAGAGACCCAGTACTTC | CASSRLLTSFQETQYF | TRBJ2-5 | TRBD2 | TRBV7-9 | NA
TGTGCCAGCGCCTCCGGGCCTAAACTGTTTTTT | CASASGPKLFF | TRBJ1-4 | NA | TRBV28 | NA
TGTGCCAGCAGCCAAGTAGCAGGGACTGGGGCCAACGTCCTGACTTTC | CASSQVAGTGANVLTF | TRBJ2-6 | NA | TRBV3-1/TRBV3-2 | NA
TGTGCCAGCTCACCACGGGGGGAATGGACTGAAGCTTTCTTT | CASSPRGEWTEAFF | TRBJ1-1 | NA | TRBV18 | NA
TGTGCCAGCAGTGACACCTGGGACAGGGCTGTAGATACGCAGTATTTT | CASSDTWDRAVDTQYF | TRBJ2-3 | TRBD1 | TRBV6-1 | NA
TGTGCCAGCAGTGAGTGGGGTTTTTCCCAGCCCCAGCATTTT | CASSEWGFSQPQHF | TRBJ1-5 | NA | TRBV6-1 | NA
TGTGCCAGCAGCTTGCCCCGGGACAGAACTCAAGAGACCCAGTACTTC | CASSLPRDRTQETQYF | TRBJ2-5 | TRBD1 | TRBV5-4 | NA
TGCGCCAGCAGCTTGGAGACGGCCCTCTACGAGCAGTACTTC | CASSLETALYEQYF | TRBJ2-7 | NA | TRBV5-1 | NA
TGTGCCAGTAGCTCCGTCCGTGGCTACACCTTC | CASSSVRGYTF | TRBJ1-2 | NA | TRBV19 | NA
TGTGCCAGCAGTGAGCGACTGTACCAAGAGACCCAGTACTTC | CASSERLYQETQYF | TRBJ2-5 | NA | TRBV2 | NA
TGTGCCAGCAGCCAAGTCGGAGTTTCCGACTATGGCTACACCTTC | CASSQVGVSDYGYTF | TRBJ1-2 | NA | TRBV14 | few
TGTGCCAGCAGCTTAGTTGCGGGACTGGGGGATGAAAAACTGTTTTTT | CASSLVAGLGDEKLFF | TRBJ1-4 | NA | TRBV7-8 | NA
TGTGCCAGCAGTCCGAACGACCCGGGACAGATGGCTTTCTTT | CASSPNDPGQMAFF | TRBJ1-1 | TRBD1 | TRBV27 | few
TGTGCCACCGCGACTAGTTCTGGGGCCAACGTCCTGACTTTC | CATATSSGANVLTF | TRBJ2-6 | NA | TRBV24-1 | NA
TGTGCCAGCAGAGGTGGGGGTTACGAGCAGTACTTC | CASRGGGYEQYF | TRBJ2-7 | NA | TRBV14 | NA
TGCAGCGCTGAGCGGGGGGGGTACAATGAGCAGTTCTTC | CSAERGGYNEQFF | TRBJ2-1 | TRBD2 | TRBV29-1 | few
TGTGCCAGTAGTTACAGGGGGAGTTATGGCTACACCTTC | CASSYRGSYGYTF | TRBJ1-2 | TRBD1 | TRBV19 | NA
TGTGCCAGCAGCTTATTCGGTCCCACAGATACGCAGTATTTT | CASSLFGPTDTQYF | TRBJ2-3 | NA | TRBV7-2 | NA
TGTGCCAGCAGCGTAGGTGTAGGGGCTATAGAACCCCTCCACTTT | CASSVGVGAIEPLHF | TRBJ1-6 | NA | TRBV9 | NA
TGTGCCAGCTCACCACTTGACGAGTCCTACGAGCAGTACTTC | CASSPLDESYEQYF | TRBJ2-7 | NA | TRBV18 | NA
TGTGCCAGCAGCCAGAGACAGGGTAGGAGCGAGCAGTACTTC | CASSQRQGRSEQYF | TRBJ2-7 | TRBD1 | TRBV5-4 | NA
TGTGCCAGCAGTGAATCTTCCGGGAGCTCCTACAATGAGCAGTTCTTC | CASSESSGSSYNEQFF | TRBJ2-1 | NA | TRBV25-1 | NA
TGTGCCAGCAGCGCACAGTCCACCGGGGAGCTGTTTTTT | CASSAQSTGELFF | TRBJ2-2 | NA | TRBV9 | once
TGCGCCAGCAGCTTTACAGGGGGAGAGAATGCCGGGGAGCTGTTTTTT | CASSFTGGENAGELFF | TRBJ2-2 | TRBD1 | TRBV5-1 | once